The 13 T cell receptor beta chains in this list originate from one sample, sequenced in a study of T cell clonality in common variable immunodeficiency. Only in-frame clones appear in the TCRdb table, and some are missing; sequencing was by immunoSEQ multiplex PCR. There are around 32,000 clones in the sample, none observed a single time. The sample comprised peripheral blood mononuclear cells. These receptors were collected from a person between 18 and 75 years old in good health.

In this sample, this clone turned up many times. The read stops 3 residues short of the end of the CDR3; the missing end is completed from the germline J gene. The V gene is TRBV18, the J gene TRBJ2-3; a possible D gene is TRBD1 (6 bases). The CDR3 length is 14 residues. CDR1 and CDR2 (germline): KGHSH, LQKENI. The V end was cut by 6 bases, the J end by 1 base, with 11 bases between. Here the CDR3 reads CASSPGARTDTQYF. The CDR3 DNA, read in part, is TGTGCCAGCTCCCCAGGGGCCCGCACAGATACG.

Ten or more counts support this clone. The read terminates 3 residues before the CDR3 end, so the remaining end is supplied by the germline J gene. The chain recombines TRBV7-8 with TRBJ1-1, with 8 bases fitting TRBD1. CDR1 and CDR2 from the germline V gene are SGHVS and FQNEAQ. The CDR3 covers 15 residues. J was trimmed by 2 bases and V by 4 bases; bases with no gene match: 6. The covered CDR3 bases are TGTGCCAGCAGCTCCCACAGGGGGTTAAACACTGAA. Protein sequence: CASSSHRGLNTE. The CDR3 reads in full as CASSSHRGLNTEAFF. The full variable domain, rest sourced from reference TRBV7-8 and TRBJ1-1, is GAGVSQSPRYKVAKRGQDVALRCDPISGHVSLFWYQQALGQGPEFLTYFQNEAQLDKSGLPSDRFFAERPEGSVSTLKIQRTQQEDSAVYLCASSSHRGLNTEAFFGQGTRLTVV.

This clone was counted at least ten times. The read comes to an end 3 residues before the CDR3 does, leaving the germline J gene to fill in the end. This sequence joins TRBV7-9 and TRBJ1-1; D not certain. This CDR3 spans 13 amino acids. Germline V lookup: CDR1 SEHNR, CDR2 FQNEAQ (reference sequence). V lost 5 bases and J 1 base, leaving 8 bases between the germline ends. The DNA read from the CDR3 is TGTGCCAGCAGCGTCCCGGGGAACACTGAA. Translating it yields CASSVPGNTE. In full, the CDR3 is CASSVPGNTEAFF.

This clone has a count of ten or more. The read gets to within 3 residues of the CDR3 end, and the germline J gene fills in the rest. The J gene is TRBJ1-6, the V gene TRBV7-3, with 7 bases matching TRBD1. Germline CDR1 reads SGHTA; CDR2 reads FQGTGA. With V trimmed by 5 bases and J by 3 bases, 1 base remained unmatched. This CDR3 is built from 14 residues. CDR3 DNA (partial): TGTGCCAGCAGCCGGGACAGCTATAATTCACCC. Translation gives CASSRDSYNSP. The whole CDR3 protein is CASSRDSYNSPLHF.

This clone was recorded many times. The read gets to within 3 residues of the CDR3 end, and the germline J gene fills in the rest. The chain carries TRBV7-3 and TRBJ2-3; D might be TRBD2 (6 bases). Trimming took 5 bases from V and 3 from J, leaving 12 bases between them. Germline CDR1 SGHTA, CDR2 FQGTGA. This CDR3 has 14 residues. CDR3 bases read: TGTGCCAGCAGCCCTGGGACTCCTACAGATACG. It codes for CASSPGTPTDT. Given in full, the CDR3 is CASSPGTPTDTQYF.

This clone came up many times. The observed sequence ends 3 residues before the CDR3 terminus, with the missing tail filled in from the germline J gene. The rearrangement joins TRBV2 to TRBJ2-3; 11 positions match TRBD2. The CDR3 covers 16 residues. V shed 3 bases and J 2 bases; nucleotides not matched to a gene: 4. Germline values: CDR1 SNHLY, CDR2 FYNNEI. Incomplete CDR3 DNA: TGTGCCAGCAGTGATAGCGGGAGGGACTACACAGATACG. This encodes CASSDSGRDYTDT. The entire CDR3 protein is CASSDSGRDYTDTQYF.

This clone has a count of ten or more. The read comes to an end 3 residues before the CDR3 does, leaving the germline J gene to fill in the end. The rearrangement joins TRBV5-4 to TRBJ2-5; 9 bases agree with TRBD2. In germline, CDR1 is SGHNT, CDR2 YYREEE (reference sequence). The CDR3 covers 15 residues. V gave up 2 bases and J gave up 4 bases; unmatched junction bases: 6. This CDR3 is CASSLGGRAGETQYF. CDR3 bases read: TGTGCCAGCAGCTTAGGCGGGAGGGCCGGAGAGACC.

This clone showed up many times. The read terminates 3 residues ahead of where the CDR3 ends, so the germline J gene completes it. The chain couples TRBV6-1 to TRBJ1-1; 7 bases fit TRBD1. Germline CDR1 and CDR2: MNHNS and SASEGT. V dropped 4 bases and J dropped 6; count of bases not matched to a gene: 5. The CDR3 is made up of 13 amino acids. The sequenced part of the CDR3 DNA is TGTGCCAGCAGTGGACAGGGAATTCCTGAA. Translating it yields CASSGQGIPE. In full, the CDR3 is CASSGQGIPEAFF.

This clone has ten or more counts. The CDR3 loop is CASSLTGGLNNEQFF. Partial CDR3 DNA: TGCGCCAGCAGCTTAACAGGGGGCCTTAACAATGAG. This chain links TRBV5-1 with TRBJ2-1; 9 nucleotides line up with TRBD1. From the germline J gene comes the end of the CDR3, since the read stops 3 residues before it. Germline lookup yields CDR1 SGHRS and CDR2 YFSETQ. The length of the CDR3 is 15 residues. V lost 2 bases and J lost 5; bases outside the gene matches: 5.

This clone was counted at least ten times. The read finishes 3 residues shy of the CDR3 end, and the germline J gene is used to complete it. The chain couples TRBV6-1 to TRBJ1-5, with a weak D call TRBD1 (6 bases). The CDR3 runs to 15 residues. V shed 4 bases and J shed 2 bases, with 12 bases lying between them. The V gene's germline CDR1 is MNHNS and CDR2 SASEGT. The covered CDR3 bases are TGTGCCAGCAGTGGGGGGCCGGAGGGCAATCAGCCC. This gives the protein CASSGGPEGNQP. The whole CDR3 region reads CASSGGPEGNQPQHF.

This clone has ten or more counts. With the read ending 3 residues before the CDR3 end, the germline J gene is used to fill in that end. The chain couples TRBV6-1 to TRBJ1-2; D gene ambiguous. The germline V and J ends were trimmed by 4 bases and 7 bases, with 7 bases remaining between them. CDR3 length: 11 amino acids. Germline lookup yields CDR1 MNHNS and CDR2 SASEGT. The part of the CDR3 DNA that was read is TGTGCCAGCAGTGCGGTTGGTGGC. Its translation is CASSAVGG. The entire CDR3 is CASSAVGGYTF.

Remarks on this clone: The sequenced fragment ends 3 residues before the CDR3 boundary, so the rest is inferred from the germline J gene. The genes are TRBV30 and TRBJ2-2, with a weak D call TRBD1 (5 bases). This CDR3 is 12 amino acids long. The germline gives CDR1 GTSNPN, CDR2 SVGIG (reference sequence). CDR3 bases read: TGTGCCTGGAGTCCTGGGGCCAACGTG. Translating it yields CAWSPGANV. The entire CDR3 reads CAWSPGANVLFF. Based on the CDR3 plus reference TRBV30 and TRBJ2-2, the full variable domain is SQTIHQWPATLVQPVGSPLSLECTVEGTSNPNLYWYRQAAGRGLQLLFYSVGIGQISSEVPQNLSASRPQDRQFILSSKKLLLSDSGFYLCAWSPGANVLFFGEGSRLTVL.

This clone has at least ten counts. The observed sequence ends 3 residues before the CDR3 terminus, with the missing tail filled in from the germline J gene. The chain is built from TRBV9 and TRBJ1-1; D is uncertain. The length of the CDR3 is 16 residues. Between the trimmed V and J ends, which lost 0 bases and 3 bases, there was a span of 15 bases. Germline V lookup: CDR1 SGDLS, CDR2 YYNGEE. Here the CDR3 reads CASSVGGSSSDTEAFF. Partial CDR3 DNA: TGTGCCAGCAGCGTAGGCGGGAGCAGTTCTGACACTGAA.